The clone carrying this T cell receptor beta chain has ten or more counts. The sample is drawn from a study of T cells after yellow fever vaccination. The overall study: A sort based on CD3, CD45RA, CCR7 and CD95 yielded the EM, EMRA, CM and Tscm memory subsets.

Study results and caveats: Clonotypes shared by both compartments, CD4 and CD8, made up a small share.

UMIs were added to TCR cDNA along with a universal primer site when it was made by 5'RACE template switching. Each CDR3 protein gets one entry after TCRdb re-called the 5' RACE reads with MiXCR. Of under 50,000 distinct CDR3 sequences listed, around 6.5% are singletons. Per the germline V gene, CDR1 is KGHDR and CDR2 is SFDVKD. The CDR3 covers 14 residues. The V end lost 10 bases, the J end lost 5 bases, and 17 bases lay between the germline ends. This sequence joins TRBV24-1 and TRBJ2-1; D is tentatively TRBD1 or TRBD2 (5 bases each). This clonotype originated in a man younger than 45 who received the YFV17D yellow fever vaccine. The sequenced sample was PBMCs, either bulk or a sorted T-cell subset (CD4+, CD8+, memory, or dextramer-sorted; not recorded which), obtained 45 days after the yellow fever booster vaccination. The CDR3 region has the DNA TGTGCCACGGGGGTCTCGGGTTTAAACAATGAGCAGTTCTTC. Translating gives CATGVSGLNNEQFF.